This T cell receptor (beta chain) originates from a study of fetal regulatory T cell absence and autoimmunity. From germline, CDR1 is MDHEN and CDR2 SYDVKM. Trimming took 6 bases from V and 6 from J; bases not matched to a gene: 0. CDR3 length: 12 amino acids. The repertoire was sequenced with immunoSEQ multiplex PCR; TCRdb's copy has only in-frame clones and lacks some. The sample lists roughly 95,000 clones, around 72% occurring once. The TCR originated in a male donor with IPEX syndrome. The source material was pancreas tissue. The chain couples TRBV28 to TRBJ2-7, with 12 bases lining up with TRBD2. CDR3 coding DNA: TGTGCCAGCAGGACTAGCGGGAGCGAGCAGTACTTC. Protein sequence: CASRTSGSEQYF. The whole variable domain, filled in from reference TRBV28 and TRBJ2-7, reads DVKVTQSSRYLVKRTGEKVFLECVQDMDHENMFWYRQDPGLGLRLIYFSYDVKMKEKGDIPEGYSVSREKKERFSLILESASTNQTSMYLCASRTSGSEQYFGPGTRLTVT.